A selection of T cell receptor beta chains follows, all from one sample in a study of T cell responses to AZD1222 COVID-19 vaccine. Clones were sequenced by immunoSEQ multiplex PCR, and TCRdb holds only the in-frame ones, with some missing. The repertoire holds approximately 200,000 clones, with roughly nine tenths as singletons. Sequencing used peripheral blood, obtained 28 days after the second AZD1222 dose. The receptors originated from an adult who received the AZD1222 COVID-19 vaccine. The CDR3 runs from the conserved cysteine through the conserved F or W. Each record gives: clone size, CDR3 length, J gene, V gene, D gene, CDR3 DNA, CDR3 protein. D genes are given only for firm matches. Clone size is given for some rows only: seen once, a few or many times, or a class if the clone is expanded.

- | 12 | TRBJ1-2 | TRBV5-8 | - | TGTGCCAGCAGCTTGGCTCAGTATGGCTACACCTTC | CASSLAQYGYTF
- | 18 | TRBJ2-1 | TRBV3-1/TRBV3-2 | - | TGTGCCAGCAGTCACGCGGTGGGGTCGCGAATACGCCGCGGTGAGCAGTTCTTC | CASSHAVGSRIRRGEQFF
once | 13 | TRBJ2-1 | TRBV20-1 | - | TGCAGTGCTAGTCATGACCAGCACAATGAGCAGTTCTTC | CSASHDQHNEQFF
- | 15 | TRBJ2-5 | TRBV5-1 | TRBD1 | TGCGCCAGCAGCGTCACCGGACAGGGCAAAGAGACCCAGTACTTC | CASSVTGQGKETQYF
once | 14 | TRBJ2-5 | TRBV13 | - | TGTGCCAGCAGCCCGGACCAGGGGAGGGAGACCCAGTACTTC | CASSPDQGRETQYF
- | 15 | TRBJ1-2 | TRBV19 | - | TGTGCCAGTAGTATAGGAAGCCAGTCTAACTATGGCTACACCTTC | CASSIGSQSNYGYTF
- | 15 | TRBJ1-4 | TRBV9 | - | TGTGCCAGCAGCGTAGTTGGAGGGGCCGGTGAAAAACTGTTTTTT | CASSVVGGAGEKLFF
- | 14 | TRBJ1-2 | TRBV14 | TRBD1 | TGTGCCAGCAGCCCAGGGGGCCTTAACTATGGCTACACCTTC | CASSPGGLNYGYTF
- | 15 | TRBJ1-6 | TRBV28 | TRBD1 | TGTGCCAGCAGCCCTATAGACAGGGATAATTCACCCCTCCACTTT | CASSPIDRDNSPLHF
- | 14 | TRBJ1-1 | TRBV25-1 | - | TGTGCCAGCAGTGTGGCGGGGCCGAACACTGAAGCTTTCTTT | CASSVAGPNTEAFF
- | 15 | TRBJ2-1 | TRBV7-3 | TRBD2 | TGTGCCAGCAGCAACCCGGGACTAGCGGGGAATGAGCAGTTCTTC | CASSNPGLAGNEQFF
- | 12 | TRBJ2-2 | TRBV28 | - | TGTGCCAGCAGTTTAGGCGCCGGGGAGCTGTTTTTT | CASSLGAGELFF
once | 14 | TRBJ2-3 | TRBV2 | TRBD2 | TGTGCCAGCGGTCCAGCGGGAGGGGCAGATACGCAGTATTTT | CASGPAGGADTQYF
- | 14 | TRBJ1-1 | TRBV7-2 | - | TGTGCCAGCAGTGTTAAGTGGGCTGGGGCTGAAGCTTTCTTT | CASSVKWAGAEAFF
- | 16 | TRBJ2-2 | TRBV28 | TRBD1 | TGTGCCAGCAGTGGCACCGGGACAGAGAACACCGGGGAGCTGTTTTTT | CASSGTGTENTGELFF
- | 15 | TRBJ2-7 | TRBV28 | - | TGTGCCAGCAGTATACGGGGGACAGCAACCTACGAGCAGTACTTC | CASSIRGTATYEQYF
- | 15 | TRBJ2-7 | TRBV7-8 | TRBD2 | TGTGCCAGCAGCTCCTCCGGGACTAGCTCGGGAGAGCAGTACTTC | CASSSSGTSSGEQYF
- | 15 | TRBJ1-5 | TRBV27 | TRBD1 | TGTGCCAGCAGCCCGGGACAGGTCCTCAATCAGCCCCAGCATTTT | CASSPGQVLNQPQHF
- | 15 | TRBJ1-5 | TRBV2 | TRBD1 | TGTGCCAGCAGTGGGGACAGGGGGCTTGGACAGCCCCAGCATTTT | CASSGDRGLGQPQHF
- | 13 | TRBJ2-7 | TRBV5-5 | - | TGTGCCAGCCTATCCCGGGACGGATACGAGCAGTACTTC | CASLSRDGYEQYF
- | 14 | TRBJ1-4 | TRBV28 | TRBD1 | TGTGCCAGCAGTGGGACAGGGCCTAATGAAAAACTGTTTTTT | CASSGTGPNEKLFF
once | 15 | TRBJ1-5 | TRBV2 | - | TGTGCCAGCAGTCCCGGGCAGGGAAGCAATCAGCCCCAGCATTTT | CASSPGQGSNQPQHF
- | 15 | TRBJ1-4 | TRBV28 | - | TGTGCCAGCAGCCAGTCGGGCCAGGGTAGAAATAAACTGTTTTTT | CASSQSGQGRNKLFF